This TCR beta chain was sequenced during a study of vaccination effects on CD4 cells after COVID-19. As for the study in general: Before sequencing, viral peptide pools were used by the ViraFEST assay to expand antigen-specific CD4+ T cells. Study results and caveats: Healthy vaccinees' vaccine-induced clones included only 1 of 255 cross-reacting with common cold coronaviruses. Whether induced by infection or by vaccine, clones showed marked clonal contraction late after vaccination.

The CDR3 sequence is 13 residues long. Germline CDR1 is SNHLY and CDR2 is FYNNEI. The germline V and J ends were trimmed by 6 bases and 9 bases, with 15 bases remaining between them. Isolation of CD4+ T cells took place after 10 to 11 days of culture. Participants got two doses of BNT162b2 or mRNA-1273 vaccine. This clone was found a few times. Its cognate antigen is unknown. Sequenced by immunoSEQ multiplex PCR; TCRdb stores in-frame clones only, minus some. The data contain approximately 70,000 clones, around 67% of them seen just once; the ten biggest clones take up approximately 2.4%. The rearrangement links TRBV2 to TRBJ1-5; D call uncertain. The specimen was CD4+ T cells from PBMCs cultured without peptide, collected after COVID-19 vaccination. The clonotype originates from a human donor who received a COVID-19 vaccine. In DNA, the CDR3 is TGTGCCAGCAGGGCGACGGCCCCAGGGCCCCAGCATTTT. As protein: CASRATAPGPQHF.